The rows below give T cell receptor beta chains drawn from one sample of a study of Ad26.COV2.S vaccination and SARS-CoV-2 variants. The method was immunoSEQ multiplex PCR; TCRdb's version includes in-frame clones alone and lacks a portion of them. The sample shows fewer than 400,000 clones, just under 85% of them seen only once. Sample: peripheral blood, taken in a trial of Ad26.COV2.S vaccine versus placebo. Receptor source: a person between 18 and 65 years old who received the Ad26.COV2.S COVID-19 vaccine or a placebo. Each CDR3 is given with its conserved first and last residue. Fields, in order: clone size, V gene, J gene, D gene, CDR3 protein, CDR3 DNA. A D gene is named only where the DNA matches it firmly. The size field is filled for only some rows; it gives once, few, many or a size class.

>once|TRBV5-6|TRBJ1-1|TRBD1
CASSSGQHEDVNTEAFF
TGTGCCAGCAGTTCGGGACAGCACGAGGATGTAAACACTGAAGCTTTCTTT
>NA|TRBV28|TRBJ1-5|TRBD1
CASTLTRTGGSSNQPQHF
TGTGCCAGCACCCTGACGAGAACAGGGGGCTCGAGCAATCAGCCCCAGCATTTT
>NA|TRBV7-2|TRBJ2-5|NA
CASSPIYPPETQYF
TGTGCCAGCAGCCCCATATATCCTCCGGAGACCCAGTACTTC
>NA|TRBV4-2|TRBJ1-2|TRBD1
CASSHGTGGNYGYTF
TGTGCCAGCAGCCATGGGACAGGGGGTAACTATGGCTACACCTTC
>NA|TRBV2|TRBJ1-6|NA
CASSDPLSSYNSPLHF
TGTGCCAGCAGTGACCCGTTGAGCTCCTATAATTCACCCCTCCACTTT
>NA|TRBV2|TRBJ1-1|NA
CASSGFSVNTEAFF
TGTGCCAGCAGTGGGTTTTCAGTGAACACTGAAGCTTTCTTT
>few|TRBV5-5|TRBJ2-7|NA
CASSLVVRQYEQYF
TGTGCCAGCAGCTTGGTGGTCCGCCAGTACGAGCAGTACTTC
>NA|TRBV4-1|TRBJ1-1|TRBD1
CASSPTGKGAFF
TGCGCCAGCAGCCCGACAGGGAAAGGGGCTTTCTTT
>NA|TRBV2|TRBJ2-7|NA
CASREQGVYEQYF
TGTGCCAGCAGGGAACAAGGGGTGTACGAGCAGTACTTC
>NA|TRBV10-3|TRBJ2-2|TRBD2
CAISDWRAGENTGELFF
TGTGCCATCAGTGACTGGCGAGCGGGGGAGAACACCGGGGAGCTGTTTTTT